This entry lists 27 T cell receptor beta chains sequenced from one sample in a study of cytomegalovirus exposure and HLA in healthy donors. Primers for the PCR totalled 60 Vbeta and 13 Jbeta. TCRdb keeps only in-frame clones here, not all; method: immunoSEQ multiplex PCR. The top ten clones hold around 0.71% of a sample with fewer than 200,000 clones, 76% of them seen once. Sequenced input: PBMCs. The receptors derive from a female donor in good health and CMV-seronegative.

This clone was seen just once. This CDR3 reads CASSSRGSNRTDTQYF. CDR3 in DNA: TGTGCCAGCAGCTCGCGGGGGTCCAACCGCACAGATACGCAGTATTTT. The gene calls are TRBV5-4 and TRBJ2-3; 7 bases match TRBD2. The CDR3 has 16 amino acids. After removal of 3 bases from V and 1 base from J, the junction contained 8 bases not matched to a gene. CDR1 and CDR2 (germline): SGHNT, YYREEE (reference sequence).

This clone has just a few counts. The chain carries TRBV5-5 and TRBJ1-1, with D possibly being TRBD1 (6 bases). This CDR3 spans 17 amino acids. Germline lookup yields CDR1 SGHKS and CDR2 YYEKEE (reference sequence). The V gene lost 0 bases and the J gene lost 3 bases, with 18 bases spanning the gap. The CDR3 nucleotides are TGTGCCAGCAGCTTGGACCTGGGTGGGGGGGGCTACACTGAAGCTTTCTTT. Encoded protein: CASSLDLGGGGYTEAFF. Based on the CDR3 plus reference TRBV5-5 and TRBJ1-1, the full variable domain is DAGVTQSPTHLIKTRGQQVTLRCSPISGHKSVSWYQQVLGQGPQFIFQYYEKEERGRGNFPDRFSARQFPNYSSELNVNALLLGDSALYLCASSLDLGGGGYTEAFFGQGTRLTVV.

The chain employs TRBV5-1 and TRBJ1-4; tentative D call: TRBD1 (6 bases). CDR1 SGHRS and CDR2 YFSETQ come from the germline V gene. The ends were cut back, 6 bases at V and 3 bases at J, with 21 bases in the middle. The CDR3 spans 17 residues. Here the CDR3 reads CASTADRPGAANEKLFF. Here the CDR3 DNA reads TGCGCCAGCACCGCAGACAGGCCAGGTGCGGCTAATGAAAAACTGTTTTTT.

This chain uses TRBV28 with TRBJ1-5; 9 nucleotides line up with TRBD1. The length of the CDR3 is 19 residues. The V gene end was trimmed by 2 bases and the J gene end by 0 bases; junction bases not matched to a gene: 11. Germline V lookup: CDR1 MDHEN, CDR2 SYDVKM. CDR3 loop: CASSLRGTGWRYSNQPQHF. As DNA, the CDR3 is TGTGCCAGCAGTTTAAGGGGGACAGGGTGGAGGTATAGCAATCAGCCCCAGCATTTT. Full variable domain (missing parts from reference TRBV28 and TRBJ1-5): DVKVTQSSRYLVKRTGEKVFLECVQDMDHENMFWYRQDPGLGLRLIYFSYDVKMKEKGDIPEGYSVSREKKERFSLILESASTNQTSMYLCASSLRGTGWRYSNQPQHFGDGTRLSIL.

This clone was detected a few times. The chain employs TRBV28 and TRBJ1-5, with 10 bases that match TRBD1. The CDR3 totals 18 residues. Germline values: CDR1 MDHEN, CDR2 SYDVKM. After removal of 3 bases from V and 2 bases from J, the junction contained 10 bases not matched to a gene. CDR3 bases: TGTGCCAGCAGTTTGGGTTCGGGACAGGGGAAGGGCAATCAGCCCCAGCATTTT. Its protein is CASSLGSGQGKGNQPQHF.

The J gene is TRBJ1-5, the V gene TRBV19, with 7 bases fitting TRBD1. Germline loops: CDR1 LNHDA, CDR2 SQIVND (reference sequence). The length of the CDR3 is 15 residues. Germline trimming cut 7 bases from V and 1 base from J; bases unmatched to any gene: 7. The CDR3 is CASTYRGASNQPQHF. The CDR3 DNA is TGTGCCAGTACCTACAGGGGCGCGAGCAATCAGCCCCAGCATTTT.

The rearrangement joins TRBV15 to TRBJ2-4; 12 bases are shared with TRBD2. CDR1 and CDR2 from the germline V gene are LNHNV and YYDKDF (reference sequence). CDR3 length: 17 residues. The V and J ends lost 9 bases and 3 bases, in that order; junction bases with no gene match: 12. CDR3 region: CATGEPSGRAGKNIQYF. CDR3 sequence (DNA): TGTGCCACAGGGGAGCCTAGCGGGAGGGCAGGCAAAAACATTCAGTACTTC.

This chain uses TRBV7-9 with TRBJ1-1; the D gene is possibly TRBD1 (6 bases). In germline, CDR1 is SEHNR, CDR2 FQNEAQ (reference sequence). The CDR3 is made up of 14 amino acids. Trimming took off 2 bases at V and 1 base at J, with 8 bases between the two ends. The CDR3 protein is CASSLPGANTEAFF. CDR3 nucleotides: TGTGCCAGCAGCTTACCAGGGGCGAACACTGAAGCTTTCTTT.

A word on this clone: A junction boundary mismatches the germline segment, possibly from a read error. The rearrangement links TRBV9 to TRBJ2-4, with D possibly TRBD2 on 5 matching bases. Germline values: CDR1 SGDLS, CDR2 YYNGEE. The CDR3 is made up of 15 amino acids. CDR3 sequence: CASSVVGGAKNSQYF. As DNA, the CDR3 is TGTGCCAGCAGCGTAGTAGGAGGAGCCAAAAACAGTCAGTACTTC.

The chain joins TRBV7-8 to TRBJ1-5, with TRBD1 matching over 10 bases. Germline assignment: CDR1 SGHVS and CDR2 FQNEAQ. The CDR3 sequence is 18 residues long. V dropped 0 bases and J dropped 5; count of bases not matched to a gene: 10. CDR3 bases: TGTGCCAGCAGCTTAGCTTACTTGGGGACAGGGGCGGATCAGCCCCAGCATTTT. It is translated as CASSLAYLGTGADQPQHF.

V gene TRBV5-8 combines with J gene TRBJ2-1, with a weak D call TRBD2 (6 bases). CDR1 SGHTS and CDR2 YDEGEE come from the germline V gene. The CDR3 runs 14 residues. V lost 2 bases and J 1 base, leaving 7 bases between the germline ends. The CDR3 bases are TGTGCCAGCAGCTTCGGAGGGTCCTACAATGAGCAGTTCTTC. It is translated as CASSFGGSYNEQFF.

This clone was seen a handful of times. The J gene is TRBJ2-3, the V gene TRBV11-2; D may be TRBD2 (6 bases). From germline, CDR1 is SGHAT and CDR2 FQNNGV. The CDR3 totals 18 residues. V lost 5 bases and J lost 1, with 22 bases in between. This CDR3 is CASSRRGGSTGGTDTQYF. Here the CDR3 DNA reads TGTGCCAGCAGCCGGCGGGGCGGCAGCACTGGAGGCACAGATACGCAGTATTTT.

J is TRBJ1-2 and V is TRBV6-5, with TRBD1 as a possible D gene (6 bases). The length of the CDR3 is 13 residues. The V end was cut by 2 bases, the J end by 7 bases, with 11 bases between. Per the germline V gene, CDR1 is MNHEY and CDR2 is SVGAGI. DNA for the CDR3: TGTGCCAGCAGTTACGGGGACATGCGTGGCTACACCTTC. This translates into CASSYGDMRGYTF.

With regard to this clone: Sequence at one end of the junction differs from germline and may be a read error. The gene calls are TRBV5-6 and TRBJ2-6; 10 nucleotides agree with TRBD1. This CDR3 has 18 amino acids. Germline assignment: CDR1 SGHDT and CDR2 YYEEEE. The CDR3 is CASSLSGQGFSGANGLTF. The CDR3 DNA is TGTGCCAGCAGCTTATCGGGACAGGGGTTCTCTGGGGCCAACGGCCTGACTTTC. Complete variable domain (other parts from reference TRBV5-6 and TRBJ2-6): DAGVTQSPTHLIKTRGQQVTLRCSPKSGHDTVSWYQQALGQGPQFIFQYYEEEERQRGNFPDRFSGHQFPNYSSELNVNALLLGDSALYLCASSLSGQGFSGANGLTFGAGSRLTVL.

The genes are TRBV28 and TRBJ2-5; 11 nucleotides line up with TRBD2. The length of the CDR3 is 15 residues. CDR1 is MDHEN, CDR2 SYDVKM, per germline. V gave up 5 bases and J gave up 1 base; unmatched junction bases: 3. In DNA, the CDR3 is TGTGCCAGCAGTACTAGCGGGGGACTCCAAGAGACCCAGTACTTC. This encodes CASSTSGGLQETQYF.

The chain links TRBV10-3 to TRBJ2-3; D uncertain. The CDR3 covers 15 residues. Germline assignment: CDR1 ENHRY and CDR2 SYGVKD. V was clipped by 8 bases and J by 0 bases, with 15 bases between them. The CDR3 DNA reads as TGTGCCATCCGAGGCCTTGGAGTTAGCACAGATACGCAGTATTTT. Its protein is CAIRGLGVSTDTQYF.

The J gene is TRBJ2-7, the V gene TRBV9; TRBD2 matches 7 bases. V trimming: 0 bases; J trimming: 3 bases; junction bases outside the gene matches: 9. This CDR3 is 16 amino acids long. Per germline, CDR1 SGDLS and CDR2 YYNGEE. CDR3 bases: TGTGCCAGCAGCGTAGCCCCGTCTAGCGGAAGCTACGAGCAGTACTTC. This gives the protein CASSVAPSSGSYEQYF.

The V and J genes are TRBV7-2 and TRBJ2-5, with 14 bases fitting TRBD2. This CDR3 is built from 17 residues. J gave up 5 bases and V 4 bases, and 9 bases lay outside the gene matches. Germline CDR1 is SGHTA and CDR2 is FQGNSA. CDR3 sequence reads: CASSSGLAGALWETQYF. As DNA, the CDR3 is TGTGCCAGCAGCTCGGGACTAGCGGGGGCCTTGTGGGAGACCCAGTACTTC.

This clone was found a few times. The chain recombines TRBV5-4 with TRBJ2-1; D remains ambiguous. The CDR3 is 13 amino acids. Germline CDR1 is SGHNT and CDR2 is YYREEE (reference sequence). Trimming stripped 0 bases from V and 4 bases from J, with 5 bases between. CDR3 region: CASSLEEYNEQFF. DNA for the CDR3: TGTGCCAGCAGCTTGGAAGAGTACAATGAGCAGTTCTTC.

CDR3 coding DNA: TGTGCCAGCAGCGTTTCCTCCGGGACTAGAGGGTTGAAAGAGACCCAGTACTTC. Encoded protein: CASSVSSGTRGLKETQYF. The chain uses TRBV9 and TRBJ2-5; 8 bases align to TRBD2. CDR1 SGDLS and CDR2 YYNGEE come from the germline V gene. Losses at the gene ends were 2 bases for V and 3 bases for J; bases not matched to a gene: 15. This CDR3 region has 18 residues.

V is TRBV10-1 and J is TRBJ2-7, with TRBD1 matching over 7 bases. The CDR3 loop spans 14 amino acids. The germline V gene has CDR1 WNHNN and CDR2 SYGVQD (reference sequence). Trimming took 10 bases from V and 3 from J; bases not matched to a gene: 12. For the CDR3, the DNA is TGCGCCATCAAAACCCCGGGACAGAGCTACGAGCAGTACTTC. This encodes CAIKTPGQSYEQYF.

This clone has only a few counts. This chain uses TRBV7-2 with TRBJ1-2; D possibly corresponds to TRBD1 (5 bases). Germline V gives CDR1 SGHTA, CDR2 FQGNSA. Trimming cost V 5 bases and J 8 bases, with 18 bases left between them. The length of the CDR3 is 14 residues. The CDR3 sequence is CASSVPPSGYGYTF. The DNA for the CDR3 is TGTGCCAGCAGCGTTCCACCCTCAGGGTACGGCTACACCTTC.

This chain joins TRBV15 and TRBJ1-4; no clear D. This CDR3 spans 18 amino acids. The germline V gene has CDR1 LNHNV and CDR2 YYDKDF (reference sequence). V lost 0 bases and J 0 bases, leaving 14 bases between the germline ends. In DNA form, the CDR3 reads TGTGCCACCAGCAGAGATACCCCCGGGAGGGCAACTAATGAAAAACTGTTTTTT. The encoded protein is CATSRDTPGRATNEKLFF.

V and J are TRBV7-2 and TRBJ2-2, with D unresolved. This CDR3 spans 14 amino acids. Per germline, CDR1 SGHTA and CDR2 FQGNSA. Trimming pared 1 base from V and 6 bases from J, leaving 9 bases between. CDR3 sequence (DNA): TGTGCCAGCAGCTTAGGCCAGGATTCCGGGGAGCTGTTTTTT. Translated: CASSLGQDSGELFF. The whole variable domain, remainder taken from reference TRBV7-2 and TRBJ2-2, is GAGVSQSPSNKVTEKGKDVELRCDPISGHTALYWYRQSLGQGLEFLIYFQGNSAPDKSGLPSDRFSAERTGGSVSTLTIQRTQQEDSAVYLCASSLGQDSGELFFGEGSRLTVL.

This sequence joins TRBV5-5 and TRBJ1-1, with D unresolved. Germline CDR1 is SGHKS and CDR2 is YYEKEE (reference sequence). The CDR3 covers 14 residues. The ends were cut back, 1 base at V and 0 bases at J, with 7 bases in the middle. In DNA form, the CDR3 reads TGTGCCAGCAGCTTGAACAGAATGAACACTGAAGCTTTCTTT. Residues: CASSLNRMNTEAFF.

Here the CDR3 DNA reads TGTGCCAGCAGCTTTACTAGCGGGTCCCGGGGCACCGGGGAGCTGTTTTTT. Protein product: CASSFTSGSRGTGELFF. V usage is TRBV7-2 and J usage is TRBJ2-2; 9 bases agree with TRBD2. The CDR3 is 17 amino acids. V lost 3 bases, J lost 4 bases, and 9 bases stayed unmatched. Germline CDR1 SGHTA, CDR2 FQGNSA.

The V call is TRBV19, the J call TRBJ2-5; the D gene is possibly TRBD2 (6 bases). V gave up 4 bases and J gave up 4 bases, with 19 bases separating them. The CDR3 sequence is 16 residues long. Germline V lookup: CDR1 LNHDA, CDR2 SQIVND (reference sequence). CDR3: CASSTSGTRVVETQYF. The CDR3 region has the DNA TGTGCCAGTAGTACCTCTGGGACTCGAGTAGTAGAGACCCAGTACTTC.